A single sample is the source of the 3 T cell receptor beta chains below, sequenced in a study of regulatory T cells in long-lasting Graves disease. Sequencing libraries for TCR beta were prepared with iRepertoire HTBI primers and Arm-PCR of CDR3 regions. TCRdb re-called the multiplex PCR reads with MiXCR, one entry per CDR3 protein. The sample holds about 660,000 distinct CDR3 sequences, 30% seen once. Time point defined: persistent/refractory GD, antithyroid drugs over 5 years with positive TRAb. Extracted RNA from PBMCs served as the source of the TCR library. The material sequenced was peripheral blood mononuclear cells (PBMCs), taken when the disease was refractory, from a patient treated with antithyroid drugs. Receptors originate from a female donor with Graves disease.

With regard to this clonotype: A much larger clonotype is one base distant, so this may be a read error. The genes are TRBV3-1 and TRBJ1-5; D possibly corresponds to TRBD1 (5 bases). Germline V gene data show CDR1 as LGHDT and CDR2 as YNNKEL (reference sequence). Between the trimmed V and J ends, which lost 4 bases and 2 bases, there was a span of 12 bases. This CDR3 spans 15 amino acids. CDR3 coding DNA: TGTGCCAGCAGCCGAGCAGGGAGTGGCAATCAGCCCCAGCATTTT. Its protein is CASSRAGSGNQPQHF.

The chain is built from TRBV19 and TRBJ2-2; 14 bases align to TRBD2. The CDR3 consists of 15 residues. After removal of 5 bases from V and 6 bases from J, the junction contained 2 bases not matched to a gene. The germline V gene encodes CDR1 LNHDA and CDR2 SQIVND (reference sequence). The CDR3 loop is CASSSTSGRAGELFF. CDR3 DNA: TGTGCCAGTAGTTCGACTAGCGGGAGGGCCGGGGAGCTGTTTTTT.

For the CDR3, the DNA is TGTGCCATCAGTGAGTCCAGTGGAGACACCGGGGAGCTGTTTTTT. It is translated as CAISESSGDTGELFF. The chain uses TRBV10-3 and TRBJ2-2; D unclear. The V end lost 0 bases, the J end lost 3 bases, and 8 bases lay between the germline ends. Germline V gives CDR1 ENHRY, CDR2 SYGVKD. This CDR3 spans 15 amino acids.